This TCR beta chain was sequenced for a study of control samples from healthy donors and cancer patients. The CDR3 is 14 amino acids. With 2 bases removed from V and 2 bases from J, the gap between germline ends came to 10 bases. CDR1 is MNHNY, CDR2 SVGAGI, per germline (reference sequence). The assay was immunoSEQ multiplex PCR, and TCRdb's table has in-frame clones only and misses some. The sample has 200,000 to 250,000 clones; roughly 94% are singletons. The chain is built from TRBV6-6 and TRBJ2-7; no clear D gene. Specimen: blood. This TCR derives from a man aged 50-60 years in good health. The CDR3 DNA is TGTGCCAGCAGTTACGCCGACGGAACCTACGAGCAGTACTTC. Translated, it gives CASSYADGTYEQYF.